This TCR beta chain was found in a study of shared clonotypes between healthy human individuals. CDR3 size: 13 residues. Germline V gene data show CDR1 as SGHRS and CDR2 as YFSETQ. V was cut by 5 bases and J by 8 bases, with 13 bases left in between. The repertoire was sequenced with immunoSEQ multiplex PCR; TCRdb's copy has only in-frame clones and lacks some. The sample lists about half a million clones, almost 80% occurring once. This receptor was obtained from a woman aged 40 to 50 in good health. Some clones in this sample may be carry-over from other donors' samples. The sample consisted of PBMCs. The chain employs TRBV5-1 and TRBJ2-2, with no clear D. The CDR3 region has the DNA TGCGCCAGCAGGACAACAGATGCGGGGGAGCTGTTTTTT. Residues: CASRTTDAGELFF. The full variable domain, in which reference TRBV5-1 and TRBJ2-2 provide the parts outside the CDR3, is KAGVTQTPRYLIKTRGQQVTLSCSPISGHRSVSWYQQTPGQGLQFLFEYFSETQRNKGNFPGRFSGRQFSNSRSEMNVSTLELGDSALYLCASRTTDAGELFFGEGSRLTVL.